Reported below is one T cell receptor (beta chain). The source of the sample is a study of blood T cells in healthy people across ages. Next came a second PCR, run for roughly 7 to 12 cycles, which used a sample-barcoded 5' primer along with a J-beta primer mix. TCRdb processed the 5' RACE reads anew with MiXCR; each CDR3 protein has one entry. The data show fewer than 1,000,000 distinct CDR3 sequences, about 46% seen once. The CDR3 sequence is 13 residues long. In germline, CDR1 is DFQATT, CDR2 SNEGSKA (reference sequence). Trimming took off 3 bases at V and 6 bases at J, with 12 bases between the two ends.

The sample comprised blood. The V and J genes are TRBV20-1 and TRBJ1-5; D possibly corresponds to TRBD1 (5 bases). The TCR comes from a man older than 75 in good health. CDR3 in DNA: TGCAGTGCTAGCGCACAGGTCGGTCAGCCCCAGCATTTT. This codes for CSASAQVGQPQHF.